This T cell receptor (beta chain) is drawn from a study of cytomegalovirus exposure and HLA in healthy donors. Samples came from healthy bone marrow donors. PCR used 60 Vbeta primers and 13 Jbeta primers. In the study's own analysis: An analysis performed later counted 74 million or so unique TCR beta chains (around 11 million of them shared). The method was immunoSEQ multiplex PCR; TCRdb's version includes in-frame clones alone and lacks a portion of them. That table supplies the V and J calls and clone size; D and trimming were determined from the DNA. The sample contains about 170,000 clones, under 75% of which appear only once. CDR3 size: 14 residues. Trimming shortened V by 5 bases and J by 3 bases, and 13 bases separated the two germline ends. CDR1 is SGHVS, CDR2 FQNEAQ, per germline. General study findings and limits: Under in vitro conditions, three CMV-associated chains were confirmed as specific for CMV antigens.

This clone occurred a few times. Its antigen is unidentified. The receptor was isolated from a man aged 35-49 years in good health and CMV-seropositive. The gene calls are TRBV7-8 and TRBJ1-2, with D perhaps matching TRBD1 (6 bases). What was sequenced was PBMCs. The DNA for the CDR3 is TGTGCCAGCAGCCGCCAGACAGGCGACTATGGCTACACCTTC. Translated: CASSRQTGDYGYTF.